A single sample gave rise to the 9 T cell receptor beta chains below, sequenced in a study of blood T cell repertoires in COVID-19. Clones were read by immunoSEQ multiplex PCR, and TCRdb kept only the in-frame ones, dropping some. The sample has approximately 300,000 clones, around nine tenths seen once. The sequenced sample was peripheral blood. The receptors originated from a woman in her 30s with COVID-19, enrolled during active disease.

The chain's CDR3 is CASSLALRNTEAFF. The CDR3 DNA sequence: TGTGCCAGCAGCTTAGCGTTGAGGAACACTGAAGCTTTCTTT. The V and J genes are TRBV11-2 and TRBJ1-1; no reliable D call. V was cut by 1 base and J by 1 base, with 7 bases left in between. Germline CDR1 is SGHAT and CDR2 is FQNNGV. CDR3 length: 14 amino acids.

The rearrangement uses TRBV4-3 and TRBJ2-1; 7 bases fit TRBD1. Germline V gene lookup returns CDR1 LGHNA and CDR2 YSLEER. Losses at the gene ends were 0 bases for V and 7 bases for J; bases not matched to a gene: 3. The CDR3 covers 14 residues. The CDR3 loop is CASSQETGENEQFF. The CDR3 DNA is TGCGCCAGCAGCCAAGAAACAGGGGAGAATGAGCAGTTCTTC.

This clone appeared a single time. The chain carries TRBV2 and TRBJ1-1, with TRBD1 matching 7 bases. The V gene end was trimmed by 4 bases and the J gene end by 5 bases; junction bases not matched to a gene: 7. The CDR3 consists of 14 residues. The germline V gene encodes CDR1 SNHLY and CDR2 FYNNEI. The CDR3 sequence: CASSVTGVVTEAFF. In nucleotides, the CDR3 is TGTGCCAGCAGTGTAACAGGGGTAGTGACTGAAGCTTTCTTT.

The chain combines TRBV4-1 with TRBJ1-5; D is unresolved. V gave up 4 bases and J gave up 3 bases, with 19 bases separating them. Germline V lookup: CDR1 MGHRA, CDR2 YSYEKL. The CDR3 totals 17 residues. CDR3 region: CASSPFGAGPLNQPQHF. DNA for the CDR3: TGCGCCAGCAGCCCCTTTGGCGCAGGCCCGCTCAATCAGCCCCAGCATTTT.

The V gene is TRBV28, the J gene TRBJ2-5; 8 bases fit TRBD1. Trimming removed 6 bases from V and 1 base from J; junction bases left unmatched: 7. CDR1 and CDR2 (germline): MDHEN, SYDVKM. This CDR3 has 15 amino acids. The CDR3 DNA is TGTGCCAGCAGAGATGGGACAGGCGTCCAAGAGACCCAGTACTTC. Protein product: CASRDGTGVQETQYF.

V usage is TRBV7-3 and J usage is TRBJ2-1, with 7 bases that match TRBD1. Germline V gene lookup returns CDR1 SGHTA and CDR2 FQGTGA. The CDR3 consists of 14 residues. The junction had 2 bases not matched to a gene; V was cut back by 1 base and J by 5 bases. The chain's CDR3 is CASSLMQGDNEQFF. CDR3 in DNA: TGTGCCAGCAGCTTAATGCAGGGGGACAATGAGCAGTTCTTC.

The rearrangement joins TRBV6-1 to TRBJ2-7; 10 bases fit TRBD2. Germline V CDR1 and CDR2: MNHNS, SASEGT. This CDR3 contains 16 residues. V was clipped by 1 base and J by 6 bases; unmatched bases: 9. The CDR3 nucleotides are TGTGCCAGCAGTGAAGTGCGGACTAGCGGAAGTGCCGAGCAGTACTTC. It codes for CASSEVRTSGSAEQYF.

This clone occurred a few times. CDR3 nucleotides: TGTGCCTGGAGTGTAATCGGCCAGGGGCAACATAACACTGAAGCTTTCTTT. Encoded protein: CAWSVIGQGQHNTEAFF. The gene calls are TRBV30 and TRBJ1-1; D is possibly TRBD1 (6 bases). The CDR3 length is 17 residues. In germline, CDR1 is GTSNPN, CDR2 SVGIG (reference sequence). V was shortened by 0 bases and J by 2 bases, with 19 bases between the two germline ends.

V gene TRBV27 combines with J gene TRBJ1-1; D ambiguous. Trimming took off 8 bases at V and 8 bases at J, with 21 bases between the two ends. The V gene's germline CDR1 is MNHEY and CDR2 SMNVEV (reference sequence). The length of the CDR3 is 14 residues. The CDR3 loop is CASAHFGRGSEAFF. The CDR3 nucleotides read TGTGCCAGCGCGCATTTTGGTCGAGGTTCGGAAGCTTTCTTT.